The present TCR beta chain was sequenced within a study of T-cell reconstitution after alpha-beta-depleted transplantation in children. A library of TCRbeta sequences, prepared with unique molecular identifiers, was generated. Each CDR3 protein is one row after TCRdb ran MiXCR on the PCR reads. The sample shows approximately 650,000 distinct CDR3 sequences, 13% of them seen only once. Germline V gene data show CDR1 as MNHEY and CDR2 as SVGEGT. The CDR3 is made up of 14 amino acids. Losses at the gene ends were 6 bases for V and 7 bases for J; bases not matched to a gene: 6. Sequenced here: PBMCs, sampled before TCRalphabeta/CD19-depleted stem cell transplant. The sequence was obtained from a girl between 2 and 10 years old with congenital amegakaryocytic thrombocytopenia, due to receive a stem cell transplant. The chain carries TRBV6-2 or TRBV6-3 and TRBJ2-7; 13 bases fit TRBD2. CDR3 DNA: TGTGCCAGCAGGGGGACTAGCGGGATTCGGGAGCAGTACTTC. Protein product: CASRGTSGIREQYF.